The next 29 T cell receptor beta chains were all read from a single sample in a study of blood T cell repertoires in COVID-19. Clones were read by immunoSEQ multiplex PCR, and TCRdb kept only the in-frame ones, dropping some. The sample lists 84,000 or so clones; around three quarters were seen once. Source material: peripheral blood. These receptors came from an elderly woman with acute or convalescent COVID-19.

CDR3 in DNA: TGTGCCAGCAGTTATCAGGGGGGGAACACTGAAGCTTTCTTT. It specifies CASSYQGGNTEAFF. The rearrangement uses TRBV6-6 and TRBJ1-1; 7 nucleotides match TRBD1. CDR1 is MNHNY, CDR2 SVGAGI, per germline (reference sequence). Germline trimming cut 3 bases from V and 1 base from J; bases unmatched to any gene: 2. The CDR3 extends over 14 amino acids.

The chain is built from TRBV5-5 and TRBJ1-3; 7 bases map to TRBD1. From germline, CDR1 is SGHKS and CDR2 YYEKEE (reference sequence). V was pared by 3 bases and J by 2 bases, with 11 bases of the junction left unmatched. The CDR3 extends over 17 amino acids. The CDR3 protein is CASSSRVTGEAGNTIYF. The CDR3, as DNA: TGTGCCAGCAGCTCAAGGGTCACAGGGGAGGCTGGAAACACCATATATTTT.

J is TRBJ2-5 and V is TRBV9, with TRBD2 matching 10 bases. CDR3 length: 15 amino acids. Germline loops: CDR1 SGDLS, CDR2 YYNGEE. J lost 3 bases, V lost 4 bases, and 6 bases had no gene match. CDR3 nucleotides: TGTGCCAGCAGCCGCCAAGCGGGGGGGGAAGAGACCCAGTACTTC. Translating gives CASSRQAGGEETQYF.

The gene calls are TRBV4-1 and TRBJ1-5; TRBD1 matches 10 bases. This CDR3 is built from 15 residues. From germline, CDR1 is MGHRA and CDR2 YSYEKL. Trimming cost V 3 bases and J 6 bases; bases outside gene matches: 5. Here the CDR3 reads CASSHPDRGLQPQHF. The CDR3 DNA reads TGCGCCAGCAGCCACCCAGACAGGGGGCTTCAGCCCCAGCATTTT.

The chain has TRBV7-2 and TRBJ2-3, with 7 bases identical to TRBD1. CDR1 and CDR2 (germline): SGHTA, FQGNSA. The CDR3 covers 15 residues. Germline trimming cut 5 bases from V and 4 bases from J; bases unmatched to any gene: 9. The DNA for the CDR3 is TGTGCCAGCAGCGGGGTGAGGGGGCGCGCAGATACGCAGTATTTT. Translation: CASSGVRGRADTQYF.

The V gene is TRBV3-1 (or the pseudogene TRBV3-2), the J gene TRBJ2-4; perhaps TRBD2 as D (6 bases). CDR1 and CDR2 from the germline V gene are LGHDT and YNNKEL (reference sequence). CDR3 length equals 16 residues. Between the trimmed V and J ends, which lost 4 bases and 4 bases, there was a span of 17 bases. The CDR3 protein is CASSLRGVAEKNIQYF. The DNA for the CDR3 is TGTGCCAGCAGCCTAAGGGGCGTAGCGGAAAAAAACATTCAGTACTTC.

This chain joins TRBV2 and TRBJ1-4; D not certain. Germline-derived CDR1 and CDR2 are SNHLY and FYNNEI. The CDR3 consists of 14 residues. V lost 5 bases and J 4 bases, leaving 11 bases between the germline ends. As DNA, the CDR3 is TGTGCCAGCAGTCGTGCAAGCAATAATGAAAAACTGTTTTTT. Residues: CASSRASNNEKLFF.

This clone showed up just once. This rearrangement joins TRBV5-6 to TRBJ2-2, with TRBD1 matching over 8 bases. Germline CDR1 and CDR2: SGHDT and YYEEEE. Trimming at V came to 1 base and at J to 6 bases, leaving 5 bases not matched to a gene. This CDR3 comprises 15 residues. The CDR3 is CASSLRQGAAGELFF. CDR3 sequence (DNA): TGTGCCAGCAGCTTGCGGCAGGGGGCTGCCGGGGAGCTGTTTTTT. Combining the CDR3 with reference TRBV5-6 and TRBJ2-2 gives the whole variable domain DAGVTQSPTHLIKTRGQQVTLRCSPKSGHDTVSWYQQALGQGPQFIFQYYEEEERQRGNFPDRFSGHQFPNYSSELNVNALLLGDSALYLCASSLRQGAAGELFFGEGSRLTVL.

The chain combines TRBV6-5 with TRBJ2-7, with 11 bases matching TRBD1. The CDR3 contains 16 residues. Germline CDR1 MNHEY, CDR2 SVGAGI. V was pared by 4 bases and J by 3 bases, with 8 bases of the junction left unmatched. This chain's CDR3 is CASSSGTGGILYEQYF. The CDR3, as DNA: TGTGCCAGCAGTTCCGGGACAGGGGGAATTCTCTACGAGCAGTACTTC.

The chain couples TRBV15 to TRBJ2-7; D call uncertain. CDR3 length: 14 amino acids. CDR1 and CDR2 from the germline V gene are LNHNV and YYDKDF (reference sequence). The ends were cut back, 5 bases at V and 2 bases at J, with 13 bases in the middle. This CDR3 is CATSPPPPTYEQYF. Written as DNA, the CDR3 is TGTGCCACCAGCCCCCCCCCACCTACCTACGAGCAGTACTTC.

In this sample, this clone turned up a few times. V usage is TRBV5-1 and J usage is TRBJ1-1, with D unclear. Germline loops: CDR1 SGHRS, CDR2 YFSETQ. The CDR3 extends over 12 amino acids. The germline V and J ends were trimmed by 4 bases and 5 bases, with 9 bases remaining between them. CDR3 bases: TGCGCCAGCAGCCCTACCGGTACTGAAGCTTTCTTT. Its translation is CASSPTGTEAFF.

The chain has TRBV2 and TRBJ2-1; perhaps TRBD2 as D (6 bases). V was clipped by 8 bases and J by 4 bases, with 18 bases between them. Germline-derived CDR1 and CDR2 are SNHLY and FYNNEI. The CDR3 is 15 residues long. The CDR3 sequence is CASGGMPSGYNEQFF. In nucleotides, the CDR3 is TGTGCCAGCGGAGGGATGCCGAGCGGGTACAATGAGCAGTTCTTC. Together with reference TRBV2 and TRBJ2-1, the CDR3 gives the full variable domain: EPEVTQTPSHQVTQMGQEVILRCVPISNHLYFYWYRQILGQKVEFLVSFYNNEISEKSEIFDDQFSVERPDGSNFTLKIRSTKLEDSAMYFCASGGMPSGYNEQFFGPGTRLTVL.

The V gene is TRBV28, the J gene TRBJ2-7; the D is unclear. Trimming stripped 5 bases from V and 2 bases from J, with 7 bases between. CDR3 size: 12 residues. Germline CDR1 MDHEN, CDR2 SYDVKM. The CDR3 DNA sequence: TGTGCCAGCAGTGCTAGAGCCTACGAGCAGTACTTC. Translation: CASSARAYEQYF.

The genes are TRBV4-2 and TRBJ2-5; TRBD2 aligns across 8 bases. Germline-derived CDR1 and CDR2 are LGHNA and YNFKEQ. The CDR3 loop spans 16 amino acids. V shed 0 bases and J 2 bases; nucleotides not matched to a gene: 5. CDR3 region: CASSQEPSGPQETQYF. In DNA, the CDR3 is TGTGCCAGCAGCCAAGAGCCTAGCGGGCCGCAAGAGACCCAGTACTTC.

This clone was seen a few times. The V call is TRBV19, the J call TRBJ2-5, with D maybe TRBD1 (6 bases). CDR1 and CDR2 from the germline V gene are LNHDA and SQIVND (reference sequence). The V gene lost 5 bases and the J gene lost 0 bases, with 16 bases spanning the gap. The CDR3 runs to 16 residues. The CDR3 loop reads CASSFGQPPDQETQYF. The CDR3 nucleotides read TGTGCCAGTAGTTTTGGACAGCCTCCGGACCAAGAGACCCAGTACTTC.

The chain uses TRBV10-3 and TRBJ2-5; 13 nucleotides line up with TRBD2. The CDR3 length is 16 residues. The V and J ends lost 4 bases and 0 bases, in that order; junction bases with no gene match: 2. CDR1 and CDR2 from the germline V gene are ENHRY and SYGVKD. The CDR3 protein is CAISGGTSGDQETQYF. DNA for the CDR3: TGTGCCATCAGTGGTGGGACTAGCGGGGACCAAGAGACCCAGTACTTC.

The chain is built from TRBV29-1 and TRBJ2-1; 8 bases fit TRBD1. Germline values: CDR1 SQVTM, CDR2 ANQGSEA. The CDR3 sequence is 13 residues long. Trimming took 3 bases from V and 7 from J; bases not matched to a gene: 5. For the CDR3, the DNA is TGCAGCGTTGATTCCAGGGGGCGAAATGAGCAGTTCTTC. Translation gives CSVDSRGRNEQFF.

The chain joins TRBV21-1 to TRBJ1-2. TRBV21-1 is reported as a pseudogene. The CDR3 has 11 amino acids. Here the CDR3 reads CASSKLEGYTF. In DNA form, the CDR3 reads TGTGCCAGCAGCAAATTAGAAGGCTACACCTTC.

The chain joins TRBV27 to TRBJ2-3, with TRBD1 matching over 7 bases. With 6 bases clipped from V and 1 base from J, the junction kept 7 bases outside the gene matches. The CDR3 runs to 15 residues. Germline CDR1 MNHEY, CDR2 SMNVEV (reference sequence). CDR3: CASSDRTGRTDTQYF. In DNA form, the CDR3 reads TGTGCCAGCAGCGACCGGACAGGACGCACAGATACGCAGTATTTT.

This clone showed up just a few times. An end of the junction differs from the germline gene, which may be a read error. This chain joins TRBV4-2 and TRBJ2-5; TRBD2 matches at 7 bases. Per germline, CDR1 LGHNA and CDR2 YNFKEQ. CDR3 length: 15 residues. The CDR3 region has the DNA TGTGCCAGCAGCCAAGATAGTAGCGGGCCCGGGTCTGTTAACTTC. This encodes CASSQDSSGPGSVNF.

The chain carries TRBV6-5 and TRBJ1-1, with 10 nucleotides matching TRBD1. The J segment lost 4 bases and the V segment lost 1 base, leaving 0 bases of the junction unmatched. From germline, CDR1 is MNHEY and CDR2 SVGAGI. The CDR3 length is 14 residues. The CDR3 sequence is CASSYWDRGTEAFF. CDR3 in DNA: TGTGCCAGCAGTTACTGGGACAGGGGCACTGAAGCTTTCTTT.

This chain uses TRBV5-4 with TRBJ2-6; D is unclear. The V gene's germline CDR1 is SGHNT and CDR2 YYREEE (reference sequence). V shed 1 base and J shed 0 bases, with 8 bases lying between them. This CDR3 comprises 16 residues. CDR3 protein: CASSLWQNSGANVLTF. CDR3 bases: TGTGCCAGCAGCTTGTGGCAAAACTCTGGGGCCAACGTCCTGACTTTC.

The rearrangement uses TRBV5-6 and TRBJ2-7; tentative D call: TRBD1 (7 bases). The germline V gene encodes CDR1 SGHDT and CDR2 YYEEEE. With 5 bases removed from V and 0 bases from J, the gap between germline ends came to 15 bases. This CDR3 contains 15 residues. The CDR3 nucleotides are TGTGCCAGCAGGGAGGGACAGCTAAGCTCCTACGAGCAGTACTTC. It encodes CASREGQLSSYEQYF.

Worth noting for this clone: This same CDR3 is encoded by further DNA sequences in the sample. This chain links TRBV5-1 with TRBJ1-6, with TRBD1 matching over 7 bases. After removal of 2 bases from V and 2 bases from J, the junction contained 1 base not matched to a gene. This CDR3 comprises 15 residues. Germline CDR1 is SGHRS and CDR2 is YFSETQ. CDR3 nucleotides: TGCGCCAGCAGCTTAGGGACAGCCTATAATTCACCCCTCCACTTT. Amino acids: CASSLGTAYNSPLHF.

This clone was seen at least ten times. The V and J genes are TRBV7-7 and TRBJ1-5; TRBD1 agrees at 10 bases. V lost 3 bases to trimming and J lost 1 base; unmatched junction nucleotides: 9. The CDR3 spans 18 residues. Germline CDR1 reads SSHAT; CDR2 reads FNYEAQ (reference sequence). CDR3 DNA: TGTGCCAGCAGCTTCCAAGGACAGGGGGTGCCCAGCAATCAGCCCCAGCATTTT. Encoded protein: CASSFQGQGVPSNQPQHF.

The rearrangement links TRBV7-8 to TRBJ2-7; weak D call: TRBD2 (6 bases). The CDR3 runs to 16 residues. Deletions cut 6 bases from V and 3 bases from J, with 21 bases between. Germline V gene sequence: CDR1 SGHVS, CDR2 FQNEAQ. The CDR3: CASSPNRDLAIYEQYF. DNA of the CDR3: TGTGCCAGCAGTCCGAACCGGGACCTAGCGATCTACGAGCAGTACTTC.

CDR3 nucleotide sequence: TGTGCCAGCTCACCCCCTGACAGGGGCGGTTATGGCTACACCTTC. Translation gives CASSPPDRGGYGYTF. The chain carries TRBV18 and TRBJ1-2; 8 bases agree with TRBD1. The CDR3 loop spans 15 amino acids. In germline, CDR1 is KGHSH, CDR2 LQKENI. Germline trimming cut 3 bases from V and 5 bases from J; bases unmatched to any gene: 8.

This rearrangement joins TRBV7-3 to TRBJ2-3; 10 nucleotides agree with TRBD1. The CDR3 has 17 amino acids. Germline CDR1 reads SGHTA; CDR2 reads FQGTGA. Germline trimming cut 5 bases from V and 2 bases from J; bases unmatched to any gene: 10. The CDR3 DNA reads as TGTGCCAGCAGCGGGACAGGGGACCTTCTCCCCACAGATACGCAGTATTTT. This gives the protein CASSGTGDLLPTDTQYF.

The CDR3 sequence: CASSKGTVLQGYTF. The CDR3 nucleotides are TGCGCCAGCAGCAAAGGGACAGTTTTGCAAGGCTACACCTTC. The rearrangement joins TRBV5-1 to TRBJ1-2, with 7 bases fitting TRBD1. V was clipped by 4 bases and J by 8 bases; unmatched bases: 11. CDR3 length: 14 residues. Germline V gene sequence: CDR1 SGHRS, CDR2 YFSETQ.